The clone carrying this TCR beta chain has just a few counts. This record comes from a study of blood T cell repertoires in COVID-19. Authors' analysis steps: Researchers report that nucleated cell counts were estimated from reference gene primer amplification. The protocol was immunoSEQ multiplex PCR, while the TCRdb copy is restricted to in-frame clones and leaves out a portion. The V and J calls and clone size come from that table; D and trimming were worked out from the DNA. The sample shows approximately 70,000 clones, 76% of them seen only once. The CDR3 spans 14 residues. Germline trimming cut 7 bases from V and 3 bases from J; bases unmatched to any gene: 6. The germline V gene encodes CDR1 KGHDR and CDR2 SFDVKD.

The TCR was taken from a man in his 60s with COVID-19, enrolled during active disease. The sequenced sample was peripheral blood. The chain recombines TRBV24-1 with TRBJ2-7, with 9 bases identical to TRBD2. The CDR3 nucleotides are TGTGCCACCAGGAATAGCGGGGGAAACTACGAGCAGTACTTC. Translating it yields CATRNSGGNYEQYF.